One and the same sample provided the 8 T cell receptor beta chains below, sequenced in a study of monozygotic twins with inflammatory bowel disease. From the 5' RACE reads, TCRdb lists one entry per CDR3 protein and no DNA. The sample includes some 330,000 distinct CDR3 sequences. Sequenced material: blood. All receptors come from a human donor with ulcerative colitis or Crohn's disease, or a healthy co-twin of an affected twin (not recorded which).

The V gene is TRBV25-1, the J gene TRBJ2-3; TCRdb's D gene call, TRBD1, goes unchecked for lack of DNA. The length of the CDR3 is 16 residues. In germline, CDR1 is MGHDK, CDR2 SYGVNS. CDR3 in amino acids: CASSPTDRGKLDTQYF.

The chain recombines TRBV12-3 or TRBV12-4 with TRBJ1-5; the TCRdb call, TRBD1, lacks DNA for checking. This CDR3 spans 15 amino acids. CDR3 residues: CASSQTGEGRQPQHF.

The J gene is TRBJ2-7, the V gene TRBV6-2 or TRBV6-3; checking the TCRdb D call of TRBD2 is not possible without DNA. The CDR3 has 16 residues. Germline V lookup: CDR1 MNHEY, CDR2 SVGEGT. Here the CDR3 reads CASSYPPAGVLYEQYF.

The chain couples TRBV7-2 to TRBJ1-6. Germline V gives CDR1 SGHTA, CDR2 FQGNSA. The CDR3 is made up of 13 amino acids. The CDR3 loop reads CASSSPREPRSHF.

The chain couples TRBV27 to TRBJ2-5. The CDR3 spans 12 residues. In germline, CDR1 is MNHEY, CDR2 SMNVEV (reference sequence). CDR3 loop: CASNQTRLPQYF.

V gene TRBV7-2 combines with J gene TRBJ2-1; without DNA, the TCRdb call of TRBD2 cannot be checked. CDR3 size: 12 residues. In germline, CDR1 is SGHTA, CDR2 FQGNSA. CDR3: CASSRTSAEQFF.

The rearrangement links TRBV14 to TRBJ2-7; checking the TCRdb D call of TRBD2 is not possible without DNA. The CDR3 sequence is 15 residues long. Germline loops: CDR1 SGHDN, CDR2 FVKESK. The CDR3 reads CASSRRASSVYEQYF.

The rearrangement uses TRBV20-1 and TRBJ2-7; there is no DNA to check the TCRdb D call of TRBD1. The CDR3 runs to 16 residues. Germline CDR1 is DFQATT and CDR2 is SNEGSKA (reference sequence). The CDR3 here is CSARGGSGAFSYEQYF.